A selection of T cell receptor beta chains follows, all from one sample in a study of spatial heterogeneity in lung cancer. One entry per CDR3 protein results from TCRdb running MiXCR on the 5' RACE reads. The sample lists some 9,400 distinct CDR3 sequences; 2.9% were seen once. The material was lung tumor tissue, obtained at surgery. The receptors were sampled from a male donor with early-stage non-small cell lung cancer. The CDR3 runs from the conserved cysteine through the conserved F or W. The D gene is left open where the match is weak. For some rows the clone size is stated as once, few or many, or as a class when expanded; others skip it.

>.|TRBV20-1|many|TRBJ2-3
CSAPTTDTQYF
TGCAGTGCTCCTACTACAGATACGCAGTATTTT
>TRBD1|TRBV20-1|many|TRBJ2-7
CSALTGLNEQYF
TGCAGTGCGCTGACAGGGTTAAACGAGCAGTACTTC
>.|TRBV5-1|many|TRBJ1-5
CASSLIGAFNQPQHF
TGCGCCAGCAGCTTGATTGGGGCCTTCAATCAGCCCCAGCATTTT
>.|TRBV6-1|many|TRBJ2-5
CASSVDSYQETQYF
TGTGCCAGCAGTGTTGACAGTTACCAAGAGACCCAGTACTTC
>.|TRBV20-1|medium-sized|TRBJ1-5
CSARATTGSNQPQHF
TGCAGTGCTAGGGCTACTACGGGGAGCAATCAGCCCCAGCATTTT
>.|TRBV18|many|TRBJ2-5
CASSPYMAGAVLETQYF
TGTGCCAGCTCACCGTACATGGCGGGGGCCGTATTGGAGACCCAGTACTTC
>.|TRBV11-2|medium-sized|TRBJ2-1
CASSPRLSYNEQFF
TGTGCCAGCAGCCCTCGACTCTCCTACAATGAGCAGTTCTTC
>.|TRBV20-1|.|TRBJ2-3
CSASGPLPLTDTQYF
TGCAGTGCTTCCGGACCCCTTCCACTCACAGATACGCAGTATTTT
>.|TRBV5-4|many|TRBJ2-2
CASSFIVARNTGELFF
TGTGCCAGCAGCTTCATAGTAGCCAGAAACACCGGGGAGCTGTTTTTT
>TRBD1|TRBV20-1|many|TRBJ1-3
CSAQSPDRGRGGNTIYF
TGCAGTGCTCAGAGCCCGGACAGGGGGCGCGGAGGAAACACCATATATTTT
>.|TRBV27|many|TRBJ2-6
CASSFRGGANVLTF
TGTGCCAGCAGTTTTCGGGGCGGGGCCAACGTCCTGACTTTC
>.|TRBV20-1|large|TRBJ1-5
CSATRWNSNQPQHF
TGCAGTGCTACCAGGTGGAATAGCAATCAGCCCCAGCATTTT
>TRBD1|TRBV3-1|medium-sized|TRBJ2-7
CASSPGQGYEQYF
TGTGCCAGCAGCCCGGGACAGGGGTACGAGCAGTACTTC
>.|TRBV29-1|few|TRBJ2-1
CSVEGFDRNYNEQFF
TGCAGCGTTGAGGGCTTCGACAGGAACTACAATGAGCAGTTCTTC
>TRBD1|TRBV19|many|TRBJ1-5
CASSTPPGQGKYQPQHF
TGTGCCAGTAGTACCCCTCCGGGACAGGGGAAATATCAGCCCCAGCATTTT
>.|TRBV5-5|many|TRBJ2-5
CASSPLVAQETQYF
TGTGCCAGCAGCCCCCTCGTCGCTCAAGAGACCCAGTACTTC
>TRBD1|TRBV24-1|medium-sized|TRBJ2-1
CATSDPGQSPYNEQFF
TGTGCCACCAGTGACCCGGGACAGAGTCCCTACAATGAGCAGTTCTTC
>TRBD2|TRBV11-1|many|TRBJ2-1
CASSSPKRGGRGNEQFF
TGTGCCAGCAGCTCACCAAAGCGGGGGGGCCGGGGAAATGAGCAGTTCTTC
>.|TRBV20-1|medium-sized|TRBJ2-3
CSARSPSSTDTQYF
TGCAGTGCTAGGTCTCCTTCTAGCACAGATACGCAGTATTTT
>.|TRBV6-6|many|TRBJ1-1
CAVKRGNTEAFF
TGTGCCGTCAAACGGGGGAACACTGAAGCTTTCTTT
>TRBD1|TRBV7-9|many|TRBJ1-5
CASTRDSSQPQHF
TGTGCCAGCACCCGGGACAGCAGTCAGCCCCAGCATTTT
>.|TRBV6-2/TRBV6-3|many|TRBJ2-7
CASSPDPYEQYF
TGTGCCAGCAGTCCCGACCCCTACGAGCAGTACTTC
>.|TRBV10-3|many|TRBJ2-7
CAISESRGIKSDEQYF
TGTGCCATCAGTGAGTCGAGGGGGATTAAGTCCGACGAGCAGTACTTC
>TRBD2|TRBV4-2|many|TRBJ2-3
CASSPKRGDTDTQYF
TGTGCCAGCAGCCCGAAGCGGGGGGACACAGATACGCAGTATTTT
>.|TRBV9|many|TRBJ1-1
CASSLSDIGNTEAFF
TGTGCCAGCAGCCTCTCGGACATTGGGAACACTGAAGCTTTCTTT
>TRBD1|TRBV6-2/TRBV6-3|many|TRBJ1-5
CASSSLDRGDQPQHF
TGTGCCAGCAGTTCTTTAGACAGGGGTGATCAGCCCCAGCATTTT
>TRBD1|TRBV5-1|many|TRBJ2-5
CATRTGHQETQYF
TGCGCCACCCGGACAGGGCATCAAGAGACCCAGTACTTC
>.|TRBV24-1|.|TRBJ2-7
CATSDFVGDEQYF
TGTGCCACCAGTGATTTTGTGGGAGACGAGCAGTACTTC
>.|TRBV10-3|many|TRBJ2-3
CAITPVVGGTDTQYF
TGTGCCATCACCCCGGTTGTGGGGGGCACAGATACGCAGTATTTT
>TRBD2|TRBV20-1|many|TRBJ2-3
CSAKPLSGGGADTQYF
TGCAGTGCTAAGCCCCTATCGGGGGGGGGTGCAGATACGCAGTATTTT
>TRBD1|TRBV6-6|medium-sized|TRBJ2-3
CVLRDRVTDTQYF
TGTGTACTTCGGGACAGAGTTACAGATACGCAGTATTTT
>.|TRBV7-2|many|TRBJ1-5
CASSLANNQPQHF
TGTGCCAGCAGCTTAGCGAACAATCAGCCCCAGCATTTT
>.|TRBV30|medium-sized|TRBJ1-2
CAWSVLVGGVGYTF
TGTGCCTGGAGTGTCTTAGTGGGAGGGGTTGGCTACACCTTC